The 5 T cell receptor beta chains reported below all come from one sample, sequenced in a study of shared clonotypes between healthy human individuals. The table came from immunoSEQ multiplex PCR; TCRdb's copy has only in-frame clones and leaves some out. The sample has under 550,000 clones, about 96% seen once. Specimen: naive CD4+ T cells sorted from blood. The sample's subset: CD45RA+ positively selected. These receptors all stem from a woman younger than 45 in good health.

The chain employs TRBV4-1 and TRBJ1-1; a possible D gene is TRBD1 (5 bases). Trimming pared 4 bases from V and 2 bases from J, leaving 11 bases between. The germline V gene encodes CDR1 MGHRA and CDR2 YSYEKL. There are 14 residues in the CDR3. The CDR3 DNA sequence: TGCGCCAGCAGCCCAAGGCAGGGAAACACTGAAGCTTTCTTT. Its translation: CASSPRQGNTEAFF.

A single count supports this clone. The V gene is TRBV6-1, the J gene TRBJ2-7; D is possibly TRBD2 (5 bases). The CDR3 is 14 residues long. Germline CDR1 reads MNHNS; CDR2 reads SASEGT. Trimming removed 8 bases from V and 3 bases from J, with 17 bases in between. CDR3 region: CASSPGLDYYEQYF. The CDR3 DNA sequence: TGTGCCAGCTCCCCCGGCTTAGACTACTACGAGCAGTACTTC.

CDR3: CASSLYVGGFENSPLHF. The CDR3 DNA sequence: TGTGCCAGCAGCTTGTATGTTGGGGGCTTCGAGAATTCACCCCTCCACTTT. This rearrangement joins TRBV5-8 to TRBJ1-6; TRBD1 is a possible D gene (6 bases). V lost 1 base to trimming and J lost 7 bases, with 18 bases between them. The CDR3 has 17 residues. CDR1 and CDR2 from the germline V gene are SGHTS and YDEGEE.

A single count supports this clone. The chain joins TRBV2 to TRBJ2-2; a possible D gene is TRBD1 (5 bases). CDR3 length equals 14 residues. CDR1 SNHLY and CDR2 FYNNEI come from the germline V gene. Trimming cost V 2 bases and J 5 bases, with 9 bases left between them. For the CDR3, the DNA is TGTGCCAGCAGTGAAAACACAGGTACCGGGGAGCTGTTTTTT. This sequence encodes CASSENTGTGELFF. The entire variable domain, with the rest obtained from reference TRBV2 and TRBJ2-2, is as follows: EPEVTQTPSHQVTQMGQEVILRCVPISNHLYFYWYRQILGQKVEFLVSFYNNEISEKSEIFDDQFSVERPDGSNFTLKIRSTKLEDSAMYFCASSENTGTGELFFGEGSRLTVL.

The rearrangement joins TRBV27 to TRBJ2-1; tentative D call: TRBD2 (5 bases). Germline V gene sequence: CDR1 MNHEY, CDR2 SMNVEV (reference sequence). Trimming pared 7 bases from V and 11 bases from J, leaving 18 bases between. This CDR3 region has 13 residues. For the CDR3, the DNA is TGTGCCAGCACGGGGATTGCCACTAGTCAGCAGTTCTTC. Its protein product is CASTGIATSQQFF.